This T cell receptor (beta chain) was recovered during a study of early T cells in non-severe SARS-CoV-2 infection. Turning to the study itself: Alpha and beta chains were unpaired, from unsorted whole-blood bulk RNA. Study-level results: VDJdb-based matching was biased toward anti-spike CD8 responses and missed private and CD4 specificities.

This clonotype was observed a handful of times. The antigen remains unidentified. Germline assignment: CDR1 MNHEY and CDR2 SVGAGI. The CDR3 sequence is 13 residues long. V was clipped by 2 bases and J by 9 bases, with 10 bases between them. The library protocol tagged individual cDNA molecules with unique molecular identifiers. TCRdb used MiXCR to reprocess the 5' RACE reads, holding one entry per CDR3 protein. The profile shows roughly 40,000 distinct CDR3 sequences, roughly 4% of them singletons. Sample: whole blood. V usage is TRBV6-5 and J usage is TRBJ2-2; D uncertain. The receptor was isolated from an adult who was a healthcare worker with PCR-confirmed SARS-CoV-2 infection or an uninfected control (not recorded which). CDR3 sequence: CASSYVSVRELFF. The CDR3 DNA reads as TGTGCCAGCAGTTACGTTTCCGTCCGGGAGCTGTTTTTT.